Here is one T cell receptor beta chain with its context. The data belong to a study of blood T cell repertoires in COVID-19. Clones were read by immunoSEQ multiplex PCR, and TCRdb kept only the in-frame ones, dropping some. The repertoire has 200,000 to 250,000 clones, around 82% of them found once; the top ten carry about 13%. Trimming removed 4 bases from V and 7 bases from J; junction bases left unmatched: 10. Per the germline V gene, CDR1 is KGHDR and CDR2 is SFDVKD. The CDR3 has 16 amino acids. The chain recombines TRBV24-1 with TRBJ1-5, with 9 bases identical to TRBD1. The sequencing input was peripheral blood. The clonotype originates from a human donor in a cohort sampled during active COVID-19. The CDR3 coding sequence is TGTGCCACCAGTGAACCCGGGACAGGGCCGTCGCAGCCCCAGCATTTT. This codes for CATSEPGTGPSQPQHF.